This is a list of T cell receptor beta chains from one sample in a study of vaccination and CD4 T cells after COVID-19. These TCRs are of unknown antigen specificity. TCRdb reanalysed the PCR reads using MiXCR and keeps one entry per CDR3 protein. The sample gives about 21,000 distinct CDR3 sequences, 42% of which show up once; 9% to 10% is in the top ten. The sequences come from CD4+ T cells from blood, cultured in vitro, collected about 7 months after SARS-CoV-2 vaccination. These receptors all come from a human donor who had recovered from COVID-19. Each CDR3 is given with its conserved first and last residue. D genes are given only for firm matches. Only part of the rows carry a size: once, few, many, or a class if the clone is expanded.

TRBJ2-7 | 15 | - | few | TRBV7-2 | CASSLVAAIKREQYF | TGTGCCAGCAGCTTAGTTGCGGCTATAAAGCGCGAGCAGTACTTC
TRBJ2-5 | 15 | - | few | TRBV7-2 | CASSLVSSVKETQYF | TGTGCCAGCAGCTTAGTGTCTAGCGTTAAGGAGACCCAGTACTTC
TRBJ1-3 | 15 | TRBD1 | - | TRBV7-6 | CASSTGVLGGNTIYF | TGTGCTAGCAGCACAGGGGTGTTAGGTGGAAACACCATATATTTT
TRBJ2-1 | 14 | TRBD2 | - | TRBV28 | CASKETGTSHEQFF | TGTGCCAGCAAAGAGACGGGGACTAGCCATGAGCAGTTCTTC
TRBJ1-6 | 15 | - | - | TRBV27 | CASSLGGQRNSPLHF | TGTGCCAGCAGTTTAGGCGGACAGAGAAATTCACCCCTCCACTTT
TRBJ2-1 | 15 | TRBD2 | - | TRBV7-2 | CASSSGLASYNEQFF | TGTGCCAGCAGCTCGGGACTAGCGTCCTACAATGAGCAGTTCTTC
TRBJ2-5 | 15 | TRBD2 | few | TRBV7-8 | CASSPVIAGGETQYF | TGTGCCAGCAGCCCAGTCATAGCGGGAGGTGAGACCCAGTACTTC
TRBJ2-1 | 14 | - | few | TRBV7-2 | CASSLVPWPNEQFF | TGTGCCAGCAGCTTAGTACCCTGGCCCAATGAGCAGTTCTTC
TRBJ1-2 | 13 | - | few | TRBV15 | CATSLRRSYGYTF | TGTGCCACCAGCCTCAGGAGGTCCTATGGCTACACCTTC
TRBJ2-7 | 13 | TRBD2 | - | TRBV6-2/TRBV6-3 | CASKTGTSDEQYF | TGTGCCAGCAAGACCGGGACTAGCGACGAGCAGTACTTC
TRBJ1-1 | 16 | - | few | TRBV7-3 | CASSPGSGGRNTEAFF | TGTGCCAGCAGCCCCGGGTCCGGGGGGCGAAACACTGAAGCTTTCTTT
TRBJ1-2 | 14 | TRBD1 | - | TRBV6-2/TRBV6-3 | CASSRQQGNYGYTF | TGTGCCAGCAGTAGACAACAGGGGAACTATGGCTACACCTTC
TRBJ2-7 | 14 | - | few | TRBV6-5 | CASSSPGGLGEQYF | TGTGCCAGCAGTTCTCCCGGGGGCCTCGGCGAGCAGTACTTC
TRBJ2-3 | 17 | TRBD2 | - | TRBV20-1 | CSARTLRTSGRSDTQYF | TGCAGTGCTAGAACTTTACGGACTAGCGGGAGATCCGATACGCAGTATTTT
TRBJ2-1 | 16 | TRBD2 | few | TRBV7-9 | CASTDWTSGRDNEQFF | TGTGCCAGCACCGATTGGACTAGCGGGAGGGACAATGAGCAGTTCTTC
TRBJ2-5 | 15 | - | - | TRBV10-3 | CAISDSPGQGKTQYF | TGTGCCATCAGTGATAGCCCGGGTCAGGGGAAGACCCAGTACTTC
TRBJ2-5 | 15 | - | few | TRBV6-5 | CASSYGPSERETQYF | TGTGCCAGCAGTTACGGGCCCTCGGAGCGAGAGACCCAGTACTTC
TRBJ2-5 | 14 | TRBD2 | - | TRBV5-1 | CASSILAGEETQYF | TGCGCCAGCAGCATCCTAGCGGGAGAAGAGACCCAGTACTTC
TRBJ2-5 | 16 | - | - | TRBV6-4 | CASSYYVTGGAQTQYF | TGTGCCAGCAGTTACTATGTTACGGGTGGGGCGCAGACCCAGTACTTC
TRBJ2-1 | 15 | TRBD2 | - | TRBV7-9 | CASSLTSGPYNEQFF | TGTGCCAGCAGCTTAACTAGCGGCCCCTACAATGAGCAGTTCTTC
TRBJ1-6 | 15 | - | - | TRBV20-1 | CSARDPVAGNSPLHF | TGCAGTGCTAGAGATCCGGTCGCTGGGAATTCACCCCTCCACTTT
TRBJ2-5 | 13 | - | - | TRBV14 | CASSPGGDGTQYF | TGTGCCAGCAGCCCTGGTGGTGACGGGACCCAGTACTTC
TRBJ2-5 | 15 | TRBD1 | - | TRBV5-1 | CASSWGTGSQETQYF | TGCGCCAGCAGCTGGGGGACAGGCAGCCAAGAGACCCAGTACTTC
TRBJ2-6 | 15 | - | few | TRBV15 | CATSSYNSGANVLTF | TGTGCCACCAGCAGTTATAACTCTGGGGCCAACGTCCTGACTTTC
TRBJ2-5 | 13 | TRBD2 | - | TRBV5-4 | CASSLGLAETQYF | TGTGCCAGCAGCTTGGGACTAGCGGAGACCCAGTACTTC
TRBJ2-1 | 16 | - | - | TRBV15 | CATSRDRLPPYNEQFF | TGTGCCACCAGCAGAGATCGATTACCCCCTTACAATGAGCAGTTCTTC
TRBJ2-5 | 12 | - | few | TRBV6-1 | CATQAGRETQYF | TGTGCCACCCAAGCCGGGAGAGAGACCCAGTACTTC
TRBJ2-1 | 16 | TRBD2 | - | TRBV20-1 | CSARDYTGLGENEQFF | TGCAGTGCTAGAGATTATACGGGACTAGGGGAAAATGAGCAGTTCTTC
TRBJ2-7 | 17 | - | - | TRBV7-2 | CASSLAPTRHNSYEQYF | TGTGCCAGCAGCTTAGCGCCAACACGCCATAACTCCTACGAGCAGTACTTC
TRBJ2-1 | 11 | - | - | TRBV28 | CASSLNNEQFF | TGTGCCAGCAGTTTAAACAATGAGCAGTTCTTC
TRBJ1-6 | 14 | - | few | TRBV7-2 | CASTPPGPQRTLHF | TGTGCCAGCACCCCCCCGGGCCCACAAAGGACCCTCCACTTT
TRBJ1-2 | 16 | - | once | TRBV7-9 | CASSTTSRPVGYGYTF | TGTGCCAGCAGCACAACCTCGAGGCCGGTGGGCTATGGCTACACCTTC
TRBJ2-5 | 13 | TRBD2 | few | TRBV20-1 | CSARTRPQETQYF | TGCAGTGCCCGGACTAGACCACAAGAGACCCAGTACTTC
TRBJ2-1 | 15 | TRBD2 | - | TRBV7-9 | CASSLLAGAYNEQFF | TGTGCCAGCAGCTTACTAGCGGGAGCCTACAATGAGCAGTTCTTC
TRBJ2-1 | 14 | - | - | TRBV2 | CASNMWSSYNEQFF | TGTGCCAGCAATATGTGGAGCTCCTACAATGAGCAGTTCTTC
TRBJ2-5 | 14 | TRBD2 | - | TRBV10-3 | CASTRAGGKETQYF | TGTGCCAGCACCAGAGCGGGGGGTAAAGAGACCCAGTACTTC
TRBJ1-5 | 15 | TRBD1 | few | TRBV24-1 | CATSDRTGGGQPQHF | TGTGCCACCAGTGACCGGACAGGGGGCGGTCAGCCCCAGCATTTT
TRBJ1-5 | 12 | - | few | TRBV7-9 | CASSLNLQPQHF | TGTGCCAGCAGCTTAAATCTTCAGCCCCAGCATTTT
TRBJ1-1 | 13 | - | - | TRBV5-1 | CASRESENTEAFF | TGCGCCAGCAGGGAGTCAGAGAACACTGAAGCTTTCTTT
TRBJ1-1 | 16 | TRBD1 | few | TRBV28 | CASSSHQGAAHTEAFF | TGTGCCAGCAGTTCCCATCAGGGGGCAGCGCACACTGAAGCTTTCTTT
TRBJ2-5 | 17 | - | - | TRBV7-3 | CASSLNSAGLIGETQYF | TGTGCCAGCAGCTTAAACTCGGCAGGGTTAATAGGCGAGACCCAGTACTTC
TRBJ2-5 | 13 | - | few | TRBV7-3 | CASSLGESQTQYF | TGTGCCAGCAGCTTAGGGGAGTCGCAGACCCAGTACTTC
TRBJ2-3 | 16 | TRBD1 | - | TRBV5-1 | CASSLANRGPTDTQYF | TGCGCCAGCAGCTTGGCCAACAGGGGGCCCACAGATACGCAGTATTTT
TRBJ2-2 | 15 | TRBD2 | once | TRBV20-1 | CSARVSGRNTGELFF | TGCAGTGCTAGAGTTAGCGGGAGGAACACCGGGGAGCTGTTTTTT
TRBJ2-7 | 14 | TRBD2 | few | TRBV7-2 | CASSWSSGTYEQYF | TGTGCCAGCAGCTGGTCTAGCGGGACTTACGAGCAGTACTTC
TRBJ1-2 | 14 | - | few | TRBV27 | CASSLRGGQGGYTF | TGTGCCAGCAGTTTACGCGGGGGTCAGGGTGGCTACACCTTC
TRBJ2-1 | 13 | - | - | TRBV2 | CASTEESSGVGFF | TGTGCCAGCACGGAGGAAAGTTCGGGAGTCGGGTTCTTC
TRBJ1-5 | 15 | - | - | TRBV21-1 | CASSDYRGSNQPQHF | TGTGCCAGCAGCGATTACAGGGGTAGCAATCAGCCCCAGCATTTT
TRBJ2-5 | 12 | TRBD1 | - | TRBV19 | CASGQVQETQYF | TGTGCCAGCGGACAGGTCCAAGAGACCCAGTACTTC
TRBJ2-3 | 15 | TRBD2 | - | TRBV7-9 | CASRRGLENTDTQYF | TGTGCCAGCAGACGGGGACTAGAGAACACAGATACGCAGTATTTT
TRBJ2-3 | 16 | TRBD2 | few | TRBV20-1 | CSASGGERENSDTQYF | TGCAGTGCTAGTGGCGGGGAGCGGGAGAATTCGGATACGCAGTATTTT
TRBJ1-6 | 16 | - | - | TRBV10-3 | CAISVRGRDTDSPLHF | TGTGCCATCAGTGTACGGGGGCGCGATACGGATTCACCCCTCCACTTT
TRBJ2-1 | 16 | TRBD2 | - | TRBV4-3 | CASSQPLAGDVGEQFF | TGCGCCAGCAGCCAACCCCTAGCGGGAGATGTCGGTGAGCAGTTCTTC